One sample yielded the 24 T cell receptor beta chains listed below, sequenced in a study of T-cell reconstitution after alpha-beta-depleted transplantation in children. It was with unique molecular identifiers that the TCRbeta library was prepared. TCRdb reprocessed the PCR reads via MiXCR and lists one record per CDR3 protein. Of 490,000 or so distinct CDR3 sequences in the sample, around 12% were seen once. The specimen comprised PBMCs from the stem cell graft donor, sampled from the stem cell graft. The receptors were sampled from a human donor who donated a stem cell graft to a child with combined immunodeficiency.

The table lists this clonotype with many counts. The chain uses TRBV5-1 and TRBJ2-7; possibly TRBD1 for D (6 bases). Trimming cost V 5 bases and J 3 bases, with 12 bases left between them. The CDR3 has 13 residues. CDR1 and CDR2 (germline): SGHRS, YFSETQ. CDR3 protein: CASRGAANYEQYF. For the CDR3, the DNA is TGCGCCAGCAGGGGGGCCGCCAACTACGAGCAGTACTTC.

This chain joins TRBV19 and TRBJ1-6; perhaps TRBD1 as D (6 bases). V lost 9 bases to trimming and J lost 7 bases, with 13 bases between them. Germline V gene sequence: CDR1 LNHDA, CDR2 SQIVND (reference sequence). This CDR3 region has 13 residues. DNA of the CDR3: TGTGCCAGGAGAGGACAGTCCAATTCACCCCTCCACTTT. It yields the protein CARRGQSNSPLHF. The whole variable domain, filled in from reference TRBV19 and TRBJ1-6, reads DGGITQSPKYLFRKEGQNVTLSCEQNLNHDAMYWYRQDPGQGLRLIYYSQIVNDFQKGDIAEGYSVSREKKESFPLTVTSAQKNPTAFYLCARRGQSNSPLHFGNGTRLTVT.

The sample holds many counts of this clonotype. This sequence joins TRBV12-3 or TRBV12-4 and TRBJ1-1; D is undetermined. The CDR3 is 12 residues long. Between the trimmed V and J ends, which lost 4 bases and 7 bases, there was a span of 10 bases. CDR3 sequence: CASSSGRSEAFF. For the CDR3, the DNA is TGTGCCAGCAGTTCAGGACGGAGTGAAGCTTTCTTT.

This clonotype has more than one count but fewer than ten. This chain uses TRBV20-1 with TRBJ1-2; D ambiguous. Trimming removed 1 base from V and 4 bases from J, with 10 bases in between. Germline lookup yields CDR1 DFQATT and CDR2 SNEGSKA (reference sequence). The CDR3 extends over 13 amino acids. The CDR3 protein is CSARGAGSYGYTF. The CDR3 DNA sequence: TGCAGTGCTAGAGGAGCGGGGAGCTATGGCTACACCTTC.

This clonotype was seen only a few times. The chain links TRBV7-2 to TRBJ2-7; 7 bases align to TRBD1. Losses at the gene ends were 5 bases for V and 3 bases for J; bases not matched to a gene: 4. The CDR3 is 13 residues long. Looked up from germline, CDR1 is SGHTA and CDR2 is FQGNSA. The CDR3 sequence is CASSRDSNYEQYF. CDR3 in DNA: TGTGCCAGCAGCCGGGACAGTAACTACGAGCAGTACTTC.

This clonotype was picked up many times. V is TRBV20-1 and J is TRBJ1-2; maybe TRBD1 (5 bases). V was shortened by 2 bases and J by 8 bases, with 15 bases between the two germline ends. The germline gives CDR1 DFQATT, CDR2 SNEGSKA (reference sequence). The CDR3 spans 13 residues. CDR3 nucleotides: TGCAGTGCTAGAAACTCAGGGTTGTCAGGCTACACCTTC. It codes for CSARNSGLSGYTF.

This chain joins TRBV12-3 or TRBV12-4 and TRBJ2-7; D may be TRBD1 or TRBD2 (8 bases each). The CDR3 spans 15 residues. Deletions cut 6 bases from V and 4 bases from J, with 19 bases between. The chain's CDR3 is CASSAGGQGAYEQYF. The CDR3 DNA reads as TGTGCCAGCAGCGCGGGGGGTCAGGGGGCTTACGAGCAGTACTTC.

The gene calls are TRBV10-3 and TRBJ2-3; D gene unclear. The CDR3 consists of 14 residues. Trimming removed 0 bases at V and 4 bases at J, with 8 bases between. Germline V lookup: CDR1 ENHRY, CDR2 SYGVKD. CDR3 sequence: CAISESIRADTQYF. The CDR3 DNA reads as TGTGCCATCAGTGAGTCGATCAGAGCAGATACGCAGTATTTT.

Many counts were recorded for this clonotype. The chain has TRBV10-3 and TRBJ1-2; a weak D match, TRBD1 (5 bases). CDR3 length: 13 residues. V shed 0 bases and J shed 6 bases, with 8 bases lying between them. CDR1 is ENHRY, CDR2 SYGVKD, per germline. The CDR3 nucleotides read TGTGCCATCAGTGAGTCGGGAGGGGATGGCTACACCTTC. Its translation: CAISESGGDGYTF.

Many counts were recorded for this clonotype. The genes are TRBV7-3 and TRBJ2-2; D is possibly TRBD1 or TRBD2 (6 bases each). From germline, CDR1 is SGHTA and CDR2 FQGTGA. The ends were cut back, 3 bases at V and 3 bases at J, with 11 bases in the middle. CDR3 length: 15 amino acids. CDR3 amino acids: CASSLYGGDTGELFF. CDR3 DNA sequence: TGTGCCAGCAGCTTGTACGGGGGCGACACCGGGGAGCTGTTTTTT. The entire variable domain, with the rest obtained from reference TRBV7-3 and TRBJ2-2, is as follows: GAGVSQTPSNKVTEKGKYVELRCDPISGHTALYWYRQSLGQGPEFLIYFQGTGAADDSGLPNDRFFAVRPEGSVSTLKIQRTERGDSAVYLCASSLYGGDTGELFFGEGSRLTVL.

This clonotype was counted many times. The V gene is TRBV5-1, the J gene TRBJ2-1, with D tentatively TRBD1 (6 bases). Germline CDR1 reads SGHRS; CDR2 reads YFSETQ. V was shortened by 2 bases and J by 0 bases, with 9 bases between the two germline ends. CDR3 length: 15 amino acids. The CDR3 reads CASSFWTVSYNEQFF. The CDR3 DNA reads TGCGCCAGCAGCTTTTGGACAGTCTCCTACAATGAGCAGTTCTTC.

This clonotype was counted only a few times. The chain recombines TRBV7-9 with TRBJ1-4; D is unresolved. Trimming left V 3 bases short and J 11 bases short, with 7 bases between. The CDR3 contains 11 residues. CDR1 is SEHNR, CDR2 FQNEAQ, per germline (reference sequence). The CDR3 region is CASSFQFKLFF. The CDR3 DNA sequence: TGTGCCAGCAGCTTTCAATTTAAACTGTTTTTT.

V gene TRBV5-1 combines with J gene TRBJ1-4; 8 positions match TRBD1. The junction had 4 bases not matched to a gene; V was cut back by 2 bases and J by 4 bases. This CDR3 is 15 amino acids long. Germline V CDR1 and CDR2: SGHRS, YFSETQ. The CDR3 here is CASSFTQGVNEKLFF. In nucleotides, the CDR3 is TGCGCCAGCAGCTTCACACAGGGGGTTAATGAAAAACTGTTTTTT.

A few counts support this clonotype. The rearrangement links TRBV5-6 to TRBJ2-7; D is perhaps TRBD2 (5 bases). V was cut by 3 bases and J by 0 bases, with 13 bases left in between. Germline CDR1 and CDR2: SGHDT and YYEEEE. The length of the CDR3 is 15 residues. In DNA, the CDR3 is TGTGCCAGCAGCTCCCGAGACGGGAACTCCTACGAGCAGTACTTC. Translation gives CASSSRDGNSYEQYF.

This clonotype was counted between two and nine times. CDR3 amino acids: CASRDLLINEQFF. The CDR3 bases are TGTGCCAGCCGGGACTTATTGATTAATGAGCAGTTCTTC. The rearrangement joins TRBV12-3 or TRBV12-4 to TRBJ2-1; a possible D gene is TRBD2 (6 bases). Between the trimmed V and J ends, which lost 8 bases and 7 bases, there was a span of 15 bases. This CDR3 spans 13 amino acids.

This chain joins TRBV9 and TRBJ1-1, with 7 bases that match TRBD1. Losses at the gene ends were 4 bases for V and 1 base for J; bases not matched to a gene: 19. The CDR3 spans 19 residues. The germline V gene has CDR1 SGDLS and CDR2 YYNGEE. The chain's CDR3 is CASSPRGHSYTNANTEAFF. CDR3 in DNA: TGTGCCAGCAGCCCGAGGGGGCACAGTTATACTAACGCGAACACTGAAGCTTTCTTT.

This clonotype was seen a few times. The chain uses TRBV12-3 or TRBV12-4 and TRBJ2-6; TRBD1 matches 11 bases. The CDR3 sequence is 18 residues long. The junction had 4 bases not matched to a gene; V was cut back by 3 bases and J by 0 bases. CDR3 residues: CASSLYGTGGSGANVLTF. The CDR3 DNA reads TGTGCCAGCAGTTTGTACGGGACAGGGGGCTCTGGGGCCAACGTCCTGACTTTC.

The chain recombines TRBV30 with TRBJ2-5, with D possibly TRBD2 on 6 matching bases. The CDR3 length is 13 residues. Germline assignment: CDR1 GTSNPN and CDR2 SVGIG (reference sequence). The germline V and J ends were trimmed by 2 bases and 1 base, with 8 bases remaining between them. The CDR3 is CAWSYGGQETQYF. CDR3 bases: TGTGCCTGGAGTTACGGGGGCCAAGAGACCCAGTACTTC. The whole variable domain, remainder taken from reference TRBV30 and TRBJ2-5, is SQTIHQWPATLVQPVGSPLSLECTVEGTSNPNLYWYRQAAGRGLQLLFYSVGIGQISSEVPQNLSASRPQDRQFILSSKKLLLSDSGFYLCAWSYGGQETQYFGPGTRLLVL.

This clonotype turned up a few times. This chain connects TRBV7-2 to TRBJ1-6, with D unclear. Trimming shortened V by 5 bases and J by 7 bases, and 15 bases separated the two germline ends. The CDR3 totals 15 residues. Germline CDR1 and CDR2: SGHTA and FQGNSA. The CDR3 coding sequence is TGTGCCAGCAGCGCAGACGGGAGGAGAAATTCACCCCTCCACTTT. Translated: CASSADGRRNSPLHF.

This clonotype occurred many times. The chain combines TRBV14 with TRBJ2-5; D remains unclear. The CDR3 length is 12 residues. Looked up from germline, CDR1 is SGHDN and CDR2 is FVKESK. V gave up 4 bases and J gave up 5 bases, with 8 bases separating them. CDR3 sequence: CASSPNDETQYF. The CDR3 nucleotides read TGTGCCAGCAGCCCCAATGACGAGACCCAGTACTTC.

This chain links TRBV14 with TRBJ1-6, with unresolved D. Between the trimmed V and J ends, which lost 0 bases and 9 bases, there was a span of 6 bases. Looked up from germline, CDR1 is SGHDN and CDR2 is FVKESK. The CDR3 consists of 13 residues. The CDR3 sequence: CASSQELSSPLHF. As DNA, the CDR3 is TGTGCCAGCAGCCAAGAACTGAGTTCACCCCTCCACTTT.

The CDR3 loop is CASSVVGASYEQYF. The CDR3 DNA is TGTGCCAGCAGCGTAGTAGGAGCCTCCTACGAGCAGTACTTC. V usage is TRBV9 and J usage is TRBJ2-7; D is unclear. Germline values: CDR1 SGDLS, CDR2 YYNGEE. CDR3 length: 14 amino acids. V was pared by 0 bases and J by 0 bases, with 7 bases between.

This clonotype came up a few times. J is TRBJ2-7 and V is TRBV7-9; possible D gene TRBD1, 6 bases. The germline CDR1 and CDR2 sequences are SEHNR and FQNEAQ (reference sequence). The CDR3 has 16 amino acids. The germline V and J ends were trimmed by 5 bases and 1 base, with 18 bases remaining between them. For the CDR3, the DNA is TGTGCCAGCAGCCCCCCCCACTGGACAGATTCCTACGAGCAGTACTTC. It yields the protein CASSPPHWTDSYEQYF.

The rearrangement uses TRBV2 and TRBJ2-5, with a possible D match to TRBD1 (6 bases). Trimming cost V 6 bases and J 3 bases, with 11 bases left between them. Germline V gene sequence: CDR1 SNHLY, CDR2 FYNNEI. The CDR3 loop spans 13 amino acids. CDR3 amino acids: CASRRGTKETQYF. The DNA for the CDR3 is TGTGCCAGCAGGAGGGGGACAAAAGAGACCCAGTACTTC.